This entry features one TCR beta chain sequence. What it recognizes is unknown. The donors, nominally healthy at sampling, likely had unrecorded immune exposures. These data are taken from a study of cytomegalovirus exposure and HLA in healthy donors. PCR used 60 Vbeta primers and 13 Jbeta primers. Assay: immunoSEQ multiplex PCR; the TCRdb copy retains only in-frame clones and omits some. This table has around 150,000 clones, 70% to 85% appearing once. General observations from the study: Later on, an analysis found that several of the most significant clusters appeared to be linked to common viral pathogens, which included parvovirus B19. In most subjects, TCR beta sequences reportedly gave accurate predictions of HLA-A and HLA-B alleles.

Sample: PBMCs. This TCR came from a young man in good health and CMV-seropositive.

This CDR3 reads CASCKGAARGYTF. The CDR3 bases are TGTGCCAGCTGTAAGGGGGCGGCGAGGGGCTACACCTTC. This sequence joins TRBV28 and TRBJ1-2; 7 nucleotides align to TRBD1. The CDR3 has 13 residues. The trim removed 8 bases at V and 8 bases at J, leaving 11 bases unmatched. CDR1 is MDHEN and CDR2 is SYDVKM in the germline V gene.